This entry lists 32 T cell receptor beta chains sequenced from one sample in a study of blood T cell repertoires in COVID-19. Assay: immunoSEQ multiplex PCR; the TCRdb copy retains only in-frame clones and omits some. Of about 170,000 clones in the sample, around nine tenths were seen once. The sample consisted of peripheral blood. The receptors were sampled from a man aged 18 to 29 with active or convalescent COVID-19.

This chain connects TRBV5-6 to TRBJ2-3, with D tentatively TRBD2 (5 bases). The germline V gene encodes CDR1 SGHDT and CDR2 YYEEEE. This CDR3 has 15 residues. Deletions cut 4 bases from V and 2 bases from J, with 14 bases between. In DNA form, the CDR3 reads TGTGCCAGCAGCGGAAGCGGAACCTACACAGATACGCAGTATTTT. This sequence encodes CASSGSGTYTDTQYF.

This clone was picked up a small number of times. The chain has TRBV14 and TRBJ2-3; 13 positions match TRBD2. Germline V gene lookup returns CDR1 SGHDN and CDR2 FVKESK. The ends lost 2 bases at V and 5 bases at J; junction bases unmatched: 4. This CDR3 is 16 amino acids long. The DNA of the CDR3 is TGTGCCAGCAGCCAACCACTAGCGGGAGGGGGAGATACGCAGTATTTT. Translated, it gives CASSQPLAGGGDTQYF.

Written as DNA, the CDR3 is TGTGCCAGCAGCTTAAGGCCTAGCGGCTACACAGATACGCAGTATTTT. Translated: CASSLRPSGYTDTQYF. V gene TRBV13 combines with J gene TRBJ2-3; 7 nucleotides line up with TRBD2. The length of the CDR3 is 16 residues. CDR1 is PRHDT and CDR2 is FYEKMQ in the germline V gene (reference sequence). V gave up 2 bases and J gave up 2 bases; unmatched junction bases: 7. Combining the CDR3 with reference TRBV13 and TRBJ2-3 gives the whole variable domain AAGVIQSPRHLIKEKRETATLKCYPIPRHDTVYWYQQGPGQDPQFLISFYEKMQSDKGSIPDRFSAQQFSDYHSELNMSSLELGDSALYFCASSLRPSGYTDTQYFGPGTRLTVL.

The chain joins TRBV2 to TRBJ1-4; D is unresolved. V was shortened by 7 bases and J by 3 bases, with 15 bases between the two germline ends. Germline V gene data show CDR1 as SNHLY and CDR2 as FYNNEI. The CDR3 covers 15 residues. The CDR3 reads CASTLEGSSNEKLFF. The CDR3, as DNA: TGTGCCAGCACTCTAGAGGGAAGTTCTAATGAAAAACTGTTTTTT.

V usage is TRBV6-5 and J usage is TRBJ2-1; tentative D call: TRBD2 (6 bases). The V gene's germline CDR1 is MNHEY and CDR2 SVGAGI. Trimming took off 0 bases at V and 10 bases at J, with 19 bases between the two ends. This CDR3 spans 16 amino acids. The CDR3 coding sequence is TGTGCCAGCAGTTACTCTCCCCAGGCGGGATCGGAAGAGCAGTTCTTC. Translated, it gives CASSYSPQAGSEEQFF.

The CDR3 nucleotides are TGTGCCAGCTCACCACGGCAGGGGAATGAAAAACTGTTTTTT. Translating gives CASSPRQGNEKLFF. The V and J genes are TRBV18 and TRBJ1-4, with a weak D call TRBD1 (6 bases). The CDR3 is 14 amino acids. V was shortened by 1 base and J by 5 bases, with 8 bases between the two germline ends. CDR1 and CDR2 (germline): KGHSH, LQKENI.

The count of this clone is one. This chain links TRBV5-1 with TRBJ2-1; 8 nucleotides line up with TRBD1. Per the germline V gene, CDR1 is SGHRS and CDR2 is YFSETQ. There are 18 residues in the CDR3. With V trimmed by 4 bases and J by 5 bases, 17 bases remained unmatched. The CDR3: CASSRGGTGRVANNEQFF. In DNA form, the CDR3 reads TGCGCCAGCAGCCGAGGCGGGACAGGTCGGGTCGCAAACAATGAGCAGTTCTTC.

This chain uses TRBV19 with TRBJ1-4; the D gene is possibly TRBD1 (6 bases). Germline V gives CDR1 LNHDA, CDR2 SQIVND (reference sequence). The CDR3 sequence is 18 residues long. V was trimmed by 1 base and J by 5 bases, leaving 20 bases between them. The DNA of the CDR3 is TGTGCCAGTAGTATAGGATGGCAACCAGGGGCCGCGAATGAAAAACTGTTTTTT. Translated: CASSIGWQPGAANEKLFF. Drawing the rest from reference TRBV19 and TRBJ1-4, the complete variable domain is DGGITQSPKYLFRKEGQNVTLSCEQNLNHDAMYWYRQDPGQGLRLIYYSQIVNDFQKGDIAEGYSVSREKKESFPLTVTSAQKNPTAFYLCASSIGWQPGAANEKLFFGSGTQLSVL.

V is TRBV19 and J is TRBJ1-2; 8 positions agree with TRBD1. CDR3 length: 17 residues. Germline CDR1 and CDR2: LNHDA and SQIVND (reference sequence). J was trimmed by 0 bases and V by 4 bases; bases with no gene match: 10. The CDR3 region is CASSRGQGGLANYGYTF. DNA of the CDR3: TGTGCCAGTAGTAGAGGACAGGGCGGATTAGCTAACTATGGCTACACCTTC.

This rearrangement joins TRBV7-9 to TRBJ1-4; D perhaps matches TRBD1 (6 bases). Germline values: CDR1 SEHNR, CDR2 FQNEAQ (reference sequence). V was clipped by 3 bases and J by 6 bases, with 14 bases between them. CDR3 length: 15 amino acids. CDR3 sequence (DNA): TGTGCCAGCAGCTTCATGGGGGCGCTTGATGAAAAACTGTTTTTT. Protein product: CASSFMGALDEKLFF. The full variable domain, its missing parts supplied by reference TRBV7-9 and TRBJ1-4, is DTGVSQNPRHKITKRGQNVTFRCDPISEHNRLYWYRQTLGQGPEFLTYFQNEAQLEKSRLLSDRFSAERPKGSFSTLEIQRTEQGDSAMYLCASSFMGALDEKLFFGSGTQLSVL.

A single count supports this clone. V gene TRBV5-1 combines with J gene TRBJ2-7; weak D call: TRBD2 (6 bases). V was shortened by 4 bases and J by 1 base, with 18 bases between the two germline ends. The V gene's germline CDR1 is SGHRS and CDR2 YFSETQ. The CDR3 is 16 amino acids. The CDR3, as DNA: TGCGCCAGCAGCCCCACGGGGAGGAAAACTTCCTACGAGCAGTACTTC. Translated, it gives CASSPTGRKTSYEQYF.

CDR3 amino acids: CASSTRDREYEQYF. CDR3 DNA sequence: TGTGCCAGCAGTACCCGGGACAGGGAATACGAGCAGTACTTC. V and J are TRBV27 and TRBJ2-7; 9 nucleotides agree with TRBD1. Germline V gene data show CDR1 as MNHEY and CDR2 as SMNVEV (reference sequence). The CDR3 has 14 amino acids. After removal of 5 bases from V and 4 bases from J, the junction contained 6 bases not matched to a gene.

This clone was seen once. The chain recombines TRBV6-5 with TRBJ1-4, with TRBD1 as a possible D gene (6 bases). The CDR3 has 13 residues. CDR1 is MNHEY and CDR2 is SVGAGI in the germline V gene. V was shortened by 6 bases and J by 5 bases, with 10 bases between the two germline ends. Written as DNA, the CDR3 is TGTGCCAGCAGGGGGGCCCTAAATGAAAAACTGTTTTTT. Its protein is CASRGALNEKLFF.

The chain employs TRBV12-3 or TRBV12-4 and TRBJ1-3; TRBD1 might be the D (6 bases). The V gene lost 5 bases and the J gene lost 4 bases, with 9 bases spanning the gap. This CDR3 is 13 amino acids long. The CDR3 coding sequence is TGTGCCAGCAGTCTGGGACAAGGAAACACCATATATTTT. Translation gives CASSLGQGNTIYF.

The rearrangement links TRBV4-3 to TRBJ2-3, with 9 nucleotides matching TRBD1. From germline, CDR1 is LGHNA and CDR2 YSLEER. CDR3 length equals 16 residues. Trimming at V came to 3 bases and at J to 6 bases, leaving 10 bases not matched to a gene. CDR3 sequence: CASSQEGQGGMDTQYF. CDR3 in DNA: TGCGCCAGCAGCCAGGAGGGACAGGGAGGGATGGATACGCAGTATTTT.

The rearrangement links TRBV11-3 to TRBJ2-7; possible D gene TRBD1, 6 bases. The V end was cut by 5 bases, the J end by 5 bases, with 16 bases between. Per germline, CDR1 SGHNT and CDR2 YENEEA. This CDR3 is 14 amino acids long. This CDR3 is CASSDTTGFNEQYF. The CDR3 coding sequence is TGTGCCAGCAGCGATACGACAGGATTTAACGAGCAGTACTTC. The variable domain in full, completed from reference TRBV11-3 and TRBJ2-7, reads EAGVVQSPRYKIIEKKQPVAFWCNPISGHNTLYWYLQNLGQGPELLIRYENEEAVDDSQLPKDRFSAERLKGVDSTLKIQPAELGDSAVYLCASSDTTGFNEQYFGPGTRLTVT.

The rearrangement links TRBV6-5 to TRBJ2-5; D perhaps matches TRBD1 (5 bases). Germline V CDR1 and CDR2: MNHEY, SVGAGI. CDR3 size: 13 residues. Trimming left V 6 bases short and J 1 base short, with 9 bases between. This chain's CDR3 is CASRMTAQETQYF. The CDR3 DNA reads as TGTGCCAGCAGGATGACAGCCCAAGAGACCCAGTACTTC.

This sequence joins TRBV27 and TRBJ1-1; tentative D call: TRBD1 (5 bases). CDR3 length: 12 residues. V was cut by 8 bases and J by 4 bases, with 11 bases left in between. Germline V lookup: CDR1 MNHEY, CDR2 SMNVEV (reference sequence). The CDR3 is CASGGSRTEAFF. CDR3 DNA sequence: TGTGCCAGCGGGGGGAGCCGCACTGAAGCTTTCTTT.

This chain uses TRBV3-1 (or the pseudogene TRBV3-2) with TRBJ1-6; 8 bases are shared with TRBD1. CDR3 length: 17 residues. Losses at the gene ends were 5 bases for V and 10 bases for J; bases not matched to a gene: 16. Germline values: CDR1 LGHDT, CDR2 YNNKEL (reference sequence). CDR3 sequence: CASSIPSGTGRGSPLHF. In DNA, the CDR3 is TGTGCCAGCAGCATACCCTCCGGGACAGGAAGGGGGTCACCCCTCCACTTT.

This clone was recorded only once. The chain recombines TRBV9 with TRBJ2-6; 10 positions agree with TRBD2. Germline trimming cut 4 bases from V and 4 bases from J; bases unmatched to any gene: 8. The CDR3 length is 17 residues. Germline CDR1 SGDLS, CDR2 YYNGEE. The CDR3 sequence: CASSPSGRSTGANVLTF. As DNA, the CDR3 is TGTGCCAGCAGCCCTAGCGGGAGATCGACCGGGGCCAACGTCCTGACTTTC.

This chain uses TRBV30 with TRBJ2-1; 7 nucleotides line up with TRBD2. Losses at the gene ends were 5 bases for V and 3 bases for J; bases not matched to a gene: 10. The CDR3 extends over 15 amino acids. From germline, CDR1 is GTSNPN and CDR2 SVGIG (reference sequence). The CDR3 sequence: CAWAPTGGSYNEQFF. The CDR3 region has the DNA TGTGCCTGGGCCCCGACGGGCGGGAGCTACAATGAGCAGTTCTTC.

J is TRBJ2-2 and V is TRBV2; D not resolved. Germline CDR1 reads SNHLY; CDR2 reads FYNNEI. The CDR3 runs 14 residues. V was shortened by 2 bases and J by 5 bases, with 9 bases between the two germline ends. CDR3 DNA: TGTGCCAGCAGTGAATCCCGGTCGACCGGGGAGCTGTTTTTT. It specifies CASSESRSTGELFF.

This chain uses TRBV9 with TRBJ2-7; 9 nucleotides agree with TRBD2. V shed 4 bases, J shed 3 bases, and the junction held 14 bases outside the gene matches. Germline V gives CDR1 SGDLS, CDR2 YYNGEE. The CDR3 extends over 17 amino acids. CDR3 DNA: TGTGCCAGCAGCCCCCGGGCTAGCGGGACTTCAAGCTACGAGCAGTACTTC. Protein product: CASSPRASGTSSYEQYF.

Only a few counts were recorded for this clone. The chain joins TRBV27 to TRBJ1-2; maybe TRBD1 (5 bases). The germline V gene has CDR1 MNHEY and CDR2 SMNVEV (reference sequence). Trimming took 6 bases from V and 4 from J, leaving 15 bases between them. CDR3 length: 14 residues. CDR3 residues: CASRTAGRTYGYTF. CDR3 DNA: TGTGCCAGCAGGACAGCGGGACGGACCTATGGCTACACCTTC.

V and J are TRBV27 and TRBJ1-6; 7 nucleotides match TRBD1. V was clipped by 7 bases and J by 0 bases; unmatched bases: 6. Germline V CDR1 and CDR2: MNHEY, SMNVEV (reference sequence). The CDR3 extends over 16 amino acids. CDR3 bases: TGTGCCAGCATGCGGGACAGAATCTCCTATAATTCACCCCTCCACTTT. Its translation is CASMRDRISYNSPLHF.

The genes are TRBV11-3 and TRBJ2-5, with TRBD2 matching 14 bases. Germline V gives CDR1 SGHNT, CDR2 YENEEA. The CDR3 covers 17 residues. V lost 8 bases to trimming and J lost 3 bases; unmatched junction nucleotides: 11. The CDR3 protein is CASGTPGLAGDEETQYF. DNA for the CDR3: TGTGCCAGCGGCACCCCGGGACTAGCGGGAGACGAAGAGACCCAGTACTTC.

The chain couples TRBV7-6 to TRBJ1-1, with TRBD1 identical over 8 bases. The germline CDR1 and CDR2 sequences are SGHVS and FNYEAQ. The CDR3 sequence is 10 residues long. CDR3 coding DNA: TGTGCTGGGACAGGAGATGAAGCTTTCTTT. As protein: CAGTGDEAFF. Drawing the rest from reference TRBV7-6 and TRBJ1-1, the complete variable domain is GAGVSQSPRYKVTKRGQDVALRCDPISGHVSLYWYRQALGQGPEFLTYFNYEAQQDKSGLPNDRFSAERPEGSISTLTIQRTEQRDSAMYRCAGTGDEAFFGQGTRLTVV.

This chain links TRBV15 with TRBJ2-3, with TRBD1 as a possible D gene (6 bases). This CDR3 is built from 15 residues. Per the germline V gene, CDR1 is LNHNV and CDR2 is YYDKDF (reference sequence). Between the trimmed V and J ends, which lost 0 bases and 4 bases, there was a span of 11 bases. This CDR3 reads CATSREGGFSDTQYF. The CDR3 DNA reads TGTGCCACCAGCAGAGAAGGGGGTTTTTCAGATACGCAGTATTTT.

This clone was recorded once. V is TRBV5-1 and J is TRBJ2-3; 8 bases agree with TRBD1. This CDR3 comprises 14 residues. The J segment lost 4 bases and the V segment lost 5 bases, leaving 6 bases of the junction unmatched. In germline, CDR1 is SGHRS, CDR2 YFSETQ. As DNA, the CDR3 is TGCGCCAGCAGACAATTACAGGGGGCAGATACGCAGTATTTT. Translated: CASRQLQGADTQYF.

The chain recombines TRBV24-1 with TRBJ2-7, with D possibly TRBD2 on 5 matching bases. V was shortened by 4 bases and J by 0 bases, with 12 bases between the two germline ends. This CDR3 comprises 15 residues. CDR1 is KGHDR, CDR2 SFDVKD, per germline. CDR3 loop: CATSDPPSGSYEQYF. CDR3 sequence (DNA): TGTGCCACCAGTGACCCCCCCAGCGGCTCCTACGAGCAGTACTTC.

The chain is built from TRBV5-1 and TRBJ2-2; 8 bases line up with TRBD1. The germline gives CDR1 SGHRS, CDR2 YFSETQ. The junction had 13 bases not matched to a gene; V was cut back by 3 bases and J by 0 bases. This CDR3 has 19 amino acids. The CDR3 loop reads CASSSGTGSWFANTGELFF. CDR3 nucleotide sequence: TGCGCCAGCAGCTCCGGGACAGGATCCTGGTTCGCGAACACCGGGGAGCTGTTTTTT.

The CDR3 reads CASSQEALAGGGEQFF. CDR3 bases: TGCGCCAGCAGCCAAGAGGCCCTAGCGGGGGGAGGTGAGCAGTTCTTC. The J gene is TRBJ2-1, the V gene TRBV4-1; 11 nucleotides match TRBD2. This CDR3 is built from 16 residues. The J segment lost 9 bases and the V segment lost 0 bases, leaving 7 bases of the junction unmatched. The germline gives CDR1 MGHRA, CDR2 YSYEKL.